One sample yielded the 2 T cell receptor beta chains listed below, sequenced in a study of regulatory T cells in long-lasting Graves disease (dated by TCRdb to about 2021). In light of the paper, this sample's time point label describes: persistent/refractory GD, antithyroid drugs over 5 years with positive TRAb. For both TCR sequencing and RNA sequencing, RNA was extracted from PBMCs using TRIzol. The library was made by multiplex PCR. The data were produced on an Illumina HiSeq 4000. iRepertoire HTBI primers and Arm-PCR amplification of CDR3 regions were used to construct TCR beta libraries. The public reads were quality trimmed at Q25 with fastp and then assembled into clones with MiXCR by TCRdb, keeping productive beta chains. Entries are consolidated by CDR3 protein sequence, retaining the most common genes and DNA. The sample data list a few hundred thousand distinct CDR3 sequences, and about 25% of these were observed just once. The ten largest clones take up over 25% of the sample.

This specimen was peripheral blood mononuclear cells (PBMCs), taken when the disease was refractory, from a patient treated with antithyroid drugs. The source of these receptors is a female donor with Graves disease.

With regard to this clonotype: A read error may be the cause here, since a much bigger clone is one base away. The conserved phenylalanine or tryptophan normally closing the CDR3 is absent here, so this likely arose from a read error. The chain carries TRBV6-5 and TRBJ1-1; D remains ambiguous. CDR1 MNHEY and CDR2 SVGAGI come from the germline V gene. CDR3 length equals 16 residues. Trimming took 3 bases from V and 5 from J, leaving 19 bases between them. The CDR3 is CASSYSDSSYVTEAFL. The CDR3 coding sequence is TGTGCCAGCAGTTATTCGGACTCATCGTACGTTACTGAAGCTTTCCTT.

The rearrangement uses TRBV20-1 and TRBJ2-2, with TRBD2 matching 16 bases. The CDR3 extends over 16 amino acids. J was trimmed by 7 bases and V by 2 bases; bases with no gene match: 4. Per the germline V gene, CDR1 is DFQATT and CDR2 is SNEGSKA (reference sequence). The CDR3 coding sequence is TGCAGTGCTAGACGGGGGACTAGCGGGAGGGGCGGGGAGCTGTTTTTT. This translates into CSARRGTSGRGGELFF.